A single sample is the source of the 20 T cell receptor beta chains below, sequenced in a study of cytomegalovirus exposure and HLA in healthy donors. 13 Jbeta primers and 60 Vbeta primers were used for the PCR. Sequencing used immunoSEQ multiplex PCR; TCRdb keeps in-frame clones, though not all of them. The sample shows approximately 100,000 clones, roughly 70% of them seen only once. The sequencing sample was made of PBMCs. These receptor sequences come from a man between 50 and 59 years old in good health and CMV-seronegative.

This clone was picked up one time. The chain joins TRBV5-5 to TRBJ2-7, with a weak D call TRBD2 (8 bases). Trimming left V 1 base short and J 1 base short, with 18 bases between. The CDR3 runs 17 residues. Per germline, CDR1 SGHKS and CDR2 YYEKEE (reference sequence). CDR3 amino acids: CASSLRGGQGGSYEQYF. The DNA for the CDR3 is TGTGCCAGCAGCTTGCGGGGGGGGCAGGGGGGATCCTACGAGCAGTACTTC. Variable domain in full (rest from reference TRBV5-5 and TRBJ2-7): DAGVTQSPTHLIKTRGQQVTLRCSPISGHKSVSWYQQVLGQGPQFIFQYYEKEERGRGNFPDRFSARQFPNYSSELNVNALLLGDSALYLCASSLRGGQGGSYEQYFGPGTRLTVT.

This clone was picked up one time. The rearrangement links TRBV19 to TRBJ2-3; 8 bases align to TRBD2. V dropped 7 bases and J dropped 4; count of bases not matched to a gene: 10. The germline gives CDR1 LNHDA, CDR2 SQIVND (reference sequence). The CDR3 runs to 15 residues. CDR3 in DNA: TGTGCCAGTATGAATTGGGCGGGAGGCGCAGATACGCAGTATTTT. It yields the protein CASMNWAGGADTQYF.

The chain combines TRBV5-8 with TRBJ2-3, with 8 nucleotides matching TRBD2. Germline V gene data show CDR1 as SGHTS and CDR2 as YDEGEE. The length of the CDR3 is 16 residues. Trimming cost V 0 bases and J 0 bases; bases outside gene matches: 3. Here the CDR3 DNA reads TGTGCCAGCAGCTTGGGTAGCGGGAAGAGCACAGATACGCAGTATTTT. Protein product: CASSLGSGKSTDTQYF.

The rearrangement joins TRBV18 to TRBJ2-7; 9 bases agree with TRBD1. The germline V gene has CDR1 KGHSH and CDR2 LQKENI. The CDR3 covers 14 residues. V dropped 3 bases and J dropped 2; count of bases not matched to a gene: 2. CDR3 amino acids: CASSPGQGTYEQYF. The CDR3 coding sequence is TGTGCCAGCTCACCCGGACAGGGGACCTACGAGCAGTACTTC.

V usage is TRBV6-1 and J usage is TRBJ1-2; 9 bases align to TRBD1. Trimming removed 7 bases from V and 8 bases from J; junction bases left unmatched: 8. This CDR3 contains 13 residues. Germline lookup yields CDR1 MNHNS and CDR2 SASEGT. The CDR3 here is CASTRTGQGGYTF. CDR3 sequence (DNA): TGTGCCAGCACGAGGACCGGACAGGGGGGCTACACCTTC.

V usage is TRBV5-1 and J usage is TRBJ1-4; possible D gene TRBD1, 6 bases. This CDR3 has 17 amino acids. Germline assignment: CDR1 SGHRS and CDR2 YFSETQ. With 4 bases removed from V and 7 bases from J, the gap between germline ends came to 23 bases. As DNA, the CDR3 is TGCGCCAGCAGCAGATCGCCAGGGGACCGTACAACTGAAAAACTGTTTTTT. Translating it yields CASSRSPGDRTTEKLFF.

The J gene is TRBJ2-7, the V gene TRBV6-5; 8 nucleotides agree with TRBD1. J lost 1 base, V lost 0 bases, and 2 bases had no gene match. Germline lookup yields CDR1 MNHEY and CDR2 SVGAGI. CDR3 length: 15 amino acids. Written as DNA, the CDR3 is TGTGCCAGCAGTTACTCGGGACAGGAGTCCTACGAGCAGTACTTC. Translating it yields CASSYSGQESYEQYF.

V and J are TRBV7-2 and TRBJ2-1; TRBD2 matches 9 bases. The CDR3 totals 15 residues. CDR1 is SGHTA, CDR2 FQGNSA, per germline. After removal of 2 bases from V and 10 bases from J, the junction contained 9 bases not matched to a gene. CDR3 DNA sequence: TGTGCCAGCAGCTTACTCGGCGGGAGGGCCCCGGAGCAGTTCTTC. It yields the protein CASSLLGGRAPEQFF.

This clone turned up a few times. The chain couples TRBV28 to TRBJ2-1; D gene uncertain. V lost 6 bases, J lost 6 bases, and 15 bases lay in between. This CDR3 has 14 amino acids. Per the germline V gene, CDR1 is MDHEN and CDR2 is SYDVKM. The CDR3 loop reads CASRLPPETNEQFF. CDR3 bases: TGTGCCAGCAGACTACCCCCAGAAACCAATGAGCAGTTCTTC.

The chain carries TRBV7-3 and TRBJ2-2; 11 bases map to TRBD2. CDR3 length: 20 amino acids. Germline V CDR1 and CDR2: SGHTA, FQGTGA. V dropped 1 base and J dropped 1; count of bases not matched to a gene: 11. In nucleotides, the CDR3 is TGTGCCAGCAGCTTAAAGGCCTGGATAGCGGGAGGGTTGAACACCGGGGAGCTGTTTTTT. As protein: CASSLKAWIAGGLNTGELFF.

The chain joins TRBV2 to TRBJ2-5, with 7 bases matching TRBD2. With V trimmed by 6 bases and J by 5 bases, 6 bases remained unmatched. This CDR3 is 13 amino acids long. The germline V gene has CDR1 SNHLY and CDR2 FYNNEI. The CDR3 spells CASRRAGRETQYF. DNA for the CDR3: TGTGCCAGCAGGAGAGCGGGGAGGGAGACCCAGTACTTC.

This sequence joins TRBV28 and TRBJ1-1; 8 bases align to TRBD1. This CDR3 is built from 15 residues. Germline CDR1 reads MDHEN; CDR2 reads SYDVKM. The junction had 12 bases not matched to a gene; V was cut back by 5 bases and J by 7 bases. CDR3 sequence (DNA): TGTGCCAGCAGTCCCCCCACAGGGGGTATCAGTGAAGCTTTCTTT. As protein: CASSPPTGGISEAFF.

This sequence joins TRBV5-1 and TRBJ1-1; a weak D match, TRBD1 (5 bases). V shed 4 bases and J shed 1 base, with 11 bases lying between them. Germline CDR1 and CDR2: SGHRS and YFSETQ. This CDR3 has 14 residues. For the CDR3, the DNA is TGCGCCAGCAGCCCGGGACTGCAGAACACTGAAGCTTTCTTT. It is translated as CASSPGLQNTEAFF.

This sequence joins TRBV2 and TRBJ2-4, with D possibly TRBD2 on 7 matching bases. From germline, CDR1 is SNHLY and CDR2 FYNNEI. The CDR3 is made up of 18 amino acids. V was clipped by 0 bases and J by 0 bases, with 15 bases between them. The CDR3 region is CASSEARGGDLAKNIQYF. CDR3 DNA: TGTGCCAGCAGTGAAGCGCGAGGGGGGGACCTAGCCAAAAACATTCAGTACTTC.

V is TRBV7-6 and J is TRBJ2-7; 9 positions agree with TRBD1. Germline CDR1 SGHVS, CDR2 FNYEAQ. The CDR3 extends over 15 amino acids. Trimming removed 0 bases from V and 2 bases from J; junction bases left unmatched: 2. CDR3 protein: CASSLAGTGTYEQYF. The CDR3 coding sequence is TGTGCCAGCAGCTTAGCGGGGACAGGGACCTACGAGCAGTACTTC.

This sequence joins TRBV10-3 and TRBJ2-3; D is unclear. Trimming removed 7 bases from V and 2 bases from J, with 13 bases in between. Germline values: CDR1 ENHRY, CDR2 SYGVKD. The CDR3 sequence is 14 residues long. The CDR3 spells CAITNTRPTDTQYF. The CDR3 DNA reads as TGTGCCATCACCAATACGAGGCCCACAGATACGCAGTATTTT.

CDR3 coding DNA: TGCGCCAGCAGCCACGGACTAGGGGAGGGTACAGATACGCAGTATTTT. This gives the protein CASSHGLGEGTDTQYF. The chain is built from TRBV4-3 and TRBJ2-3; TRBD2 agrees at 7 bases. Germline CDR1 LGHNA, CDR2 YSLEER. The CDR3 loop spans 16 amino acids. Losses at the gene ends were 3 bases for V and 3 bases for J; bases not matched to a gene: 9.

The rearrangement uses TRBV28 and TRBJ1-2; no firm D call. CDR1 and CDR2 from the germline V gene are MDHEN and SYDVKM. The CDR3 totals 15 residues. V lost 7 bases and J 4 bases, leaving 19 bases between the germline ends. In DNA form, the CDR3 reads TGTGCCAGCAACTTCGGAGAGCCCACTGTCTATGGCTACACCTTC. Translating it yields CASNFGEPTVYGYTF.

This chain connects TRBV7-6 to TRBJ2-7; the match to TRBD1 covers 9 bases. V trimming: 1 base; J trimming: 5 bases; junction bases outside the gene matches: 0. This CDR3 has 13 residues. Germline assignment: CDR1 SGHVS and CDR2 FNYEAQ. The DNA of the CDR3 is TGTGCCAGCAGCTTAGGGACAGGGGACGAGCAGTACTTC. This sequence encodes CASSLGTGDEQYF.

A single count supports this clone. The chain is built from TRBV9 and TRBJ1-1; D is unresolved. V was trimmed by 5 bases and J by 0 bases, leaving 11 bases between them. Germline assignment: CDR1 SGDLS and CDR2 YYNGEE. The CDR3 contains 14 residues. The CDR3 reads CASRGEGMNTEAFF. The CDR3 DNA reads as TGTGCCAGCAGGGGAGAGGGAATGAACACTGAAGCTTTCTTT.